The 2 T cell receptor beta chains in this list originate from one sample, sequenced in a study of CXCR3-negative and CXCR3-positive naive CD8 T cells. No antigen is known for these receptors. UMI-tagged TRB cDNA libraries were built via 5' RACE. One entry per CDR3 protein, without DNA, is what TCRdb gives after re-calling the 5' RACE reads. The sample has thousands of distinct CDR3 sequences; the top ten hold roughly 2%. Study-wide results and caveats: Against CXCR3-negative naive cells, CXCR3-positive naive cells showed more hydrophobic TRB CDR3s.

The sequenced material came from naive CXCR3+ CD8+ T cells from blood. Subset indicated: CD45RO-CCR7+CD27+CD95- naive CD8+ T cells expressing CXCR3 (TNR3+). Every receptor here comes from a human donor in good health. Some clones in this sample may be carry-over from other donors' samples.

V gene TRBV20-1 combines with J gene TRBJ2-1; checking the TCRdb D call of TRBD2 is not possible without DNA. The CDR3 spans 12 residues. Germline CDR1 reads DFQATT; CDR2 reads SNEGSKA (reference sequence). This CDR3 is CSARGGSDEQFF.

This clonotype shows up as medium-sized by frequency. This chain links TRBV15 with TRBJ2-1; the D call from TCRdb, TRBD2, cannot be confirmed without DNA. This CDR3 is built from 16 residues. Germline values: CDR1 LNHNV, CDR2 YYDKDF (reference sequence). The CDR3 loop reads CATSRDAASGSAEQFF.